The T cell receptor (beta chain) described here comes from a study of OX40 agonist ivuxolimab in advanced cancers. From germline, CDR1 is MDHEN and CDR2 SYDVKM. There are 14 residues in the CDR3. V lost 7 bases and J lost 0, with 10 bases in between. TCRdb's copy holds only in-frame clones and misses some; the assay was immunoSEQ multiplex PCR. The sample yields 50,000 to 65,000 clones, over 90% seen once. Sample: CD4+ or CD8+ T cells sorted from blood, taken in a trial of the OX40 agonist ivuxolimab. The chain joins TRBV28 to TRBJ1-3; D is uncertain. The sequence was obtained from an adult with an advanced solid tumor such as melanoma, head and neck, liver or kidney cancer. The CDR3 DNA reads as TGTGCCAGCAATGTACACGGCTCTGGAAACACCATATATTTT. Protein sequence: CASNVHGSGNTIYF.